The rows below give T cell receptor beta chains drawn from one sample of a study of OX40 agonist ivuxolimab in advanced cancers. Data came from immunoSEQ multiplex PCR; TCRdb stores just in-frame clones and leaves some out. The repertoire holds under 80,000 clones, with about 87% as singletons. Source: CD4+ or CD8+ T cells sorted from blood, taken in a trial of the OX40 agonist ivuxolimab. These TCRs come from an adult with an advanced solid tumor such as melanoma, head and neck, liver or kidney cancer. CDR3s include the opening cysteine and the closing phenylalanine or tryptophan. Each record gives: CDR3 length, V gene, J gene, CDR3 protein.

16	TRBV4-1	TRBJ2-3	CASRANRAGGTDTQYF
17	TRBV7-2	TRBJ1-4	CASSLGISGAPSEKLFF
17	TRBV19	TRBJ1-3	CASSRLKGGSSGNTIYF
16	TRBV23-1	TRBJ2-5	CASSQSPSGSKETQYF
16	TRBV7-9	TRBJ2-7	CASSFPPLAGVDEQYF
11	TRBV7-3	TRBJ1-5	CASSPPYPQHF
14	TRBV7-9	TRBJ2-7	CASSLGWGRGEQYF
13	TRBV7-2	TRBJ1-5	CASSWGARQPQHF
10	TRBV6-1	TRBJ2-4	CASIQGPPNF
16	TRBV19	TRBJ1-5	CASSIEGTGINQPQHF
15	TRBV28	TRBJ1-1	CASSLDSLKVTEAFF
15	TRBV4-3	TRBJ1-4	CASSQTWGPREKLFF
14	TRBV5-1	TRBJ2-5	CASSLPGGGETQYF
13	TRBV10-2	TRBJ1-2	CATQTGQGGGYTF
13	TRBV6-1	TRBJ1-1	CASSVQGFTEAFF
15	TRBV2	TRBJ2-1	CASSEVRGLSNEQFF
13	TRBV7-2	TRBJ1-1	CASSFGWYTEAFF
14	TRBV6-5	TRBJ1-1	CASSLGYVNTEAFF
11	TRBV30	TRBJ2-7	CAWSVSYEQYF
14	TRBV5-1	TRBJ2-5	CASSLAGQQETQYF
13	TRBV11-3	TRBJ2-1	CASSLDSWAEQFF
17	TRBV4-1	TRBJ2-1	CASSQRGWVAEGNEQFF
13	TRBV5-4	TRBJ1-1	CASSWDREGEAFF
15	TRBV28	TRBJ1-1	CASSPGTGPFTEAFF
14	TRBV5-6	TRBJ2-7	CASSLPGVGYEQYF
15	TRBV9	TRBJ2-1	CASSVHSGQGNEQFF
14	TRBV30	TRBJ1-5	CAWSVGGASQPQHF
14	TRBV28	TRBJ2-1	CASSLWDPRGHKFF
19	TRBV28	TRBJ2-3	CASSLYPGGKRERLDTQYF
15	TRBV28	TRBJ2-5	CASSLVGGAGETQYF
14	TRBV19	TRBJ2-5	CASSLGLAVETQYF
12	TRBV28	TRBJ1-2	CASSLPPYGYTF
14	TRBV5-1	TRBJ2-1	CASSLGVGVNEQFF
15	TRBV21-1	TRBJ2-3	CASSKRDGDDDTQYF
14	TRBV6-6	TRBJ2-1	CASTGKTYYNEQFF
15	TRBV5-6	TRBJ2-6	CASSFGVAGANVLTF
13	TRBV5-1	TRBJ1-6	CASSLVGNSPLHF
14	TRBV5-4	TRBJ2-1	CASSLGTFYNEQFF
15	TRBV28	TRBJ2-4	CASSLLGTGRNIQYF